This TCR beta chain was sequenced for a study of T cell responses to AZD1222 COVID-19 vaccine. Germline loops: CDR1 SGDLS, CDR2 YYNGEE. This CDR3 region has 12 residues. V was trimmed by 3 bases and J by 2 bases, leaving 4 bases between them. Produced via immunoSEQ multiplex PCR; TCRdb's table is partial and in-frame only. The repertoire holds 94,000 or so clones, with about nine tenths as singletons. Study-wide points: The study sampled repertoires only after the peak T cell response. Following two doses of AZD1222, Spike-specific TCR breadth and depth rose.

As for this clone: The antigen is unknown.

The sequences come from peripheral blood, collected on day 0 of AZD1222 vaccination. The clonotype originates from an adult in good health. This rearrangement joins TRBV9 to TRBJ2-3, with D unresolved. CDR3 nucleotide sequence: TGTGCCAGCAGCGCCCTCACAGATACGCAGTATTTT. Translated, it gives CASSALTDTQYF.